The 31 T cell receptor beta chains presented below share a single source sample, sequenced in a study of blood T cell repertoires in COVID-19. Measured with immunoSEQ multiplex PCR; TCRdb has only the in-frame clones, and not every one. Of roughly 14,000 clones in the sample, around 86% are singletons; the top ten hold 22%. The sample was peripheral blood. The receptors come from a man older than 75 with active or convalescent COVID-19.

This chain joins TRBV5-4 and TRBJ2-3, with TRBD2 matching over 7 bases. The germline CDR1 and CDR2 sequences are SGHNT and YYREEE (reference sequence). The CDR3 sequence is 16 residues long. The V gene end was trimmed by 2 bases and the J gene end by 0 bases; junction bases not matched to a gene: 6. The CDR3 DNA follows: TGTGCCAGCAGCTTAGGGGCGGGGGTTAGCACAGATACGCAGTATTTT. This sequence encodes CASSLGAGVSTDTQYF.

Turning to this clone: A read error may account for a junction end that differs from germline. The chain couples TRBV27 to TRBJ1-2; no clear D gene. Germline assignment: CDR1 MNHEY and CDR2 SMNVEV (reference sequence). There are 8 residues in the CDR3. CDR3 sequence: CASRNYTF. In DNA, the CDR3 is TGTGCCAGCAGGAACTACACTTTC.

The chain uses TRBV18 and TRBJ2-7; 9 bases align to TRBD1. CDR1 is KGHSH, CDR2 LQKENI, per germline. V dropped 6 bases and J dropped 6; count of bases not matched to a gene: 15. The CDR3 is 16 residues long. CDR3 residues: CASSQRPGQGSLEQYF. Written as DNA, the CDR3 is TGTGCCAGCTCTCAAAGACCGGGACAGGGTTCGCTCGAGCAGTACTTC.

This chain links TRBV9 with TRBJ1-2; the D is unclear. Germline lookup yields CDR1 SGDLS and CDR2 YYNGEE. This CDR3 is 13 amino acids long. Trimming took off 0 bases at V and 6 bases at J, with 9 bases between the two ends. The CDR3 loop is CASSVGAEHGYTF. The CDR3 region has the DNA TGTGCCAGCAGCGTAGGGGCCGAGCATGGCTACACCTTC.

The chain carries TRBV24-1 and TRBJ1-5; 8 nucleotides match TRBD1. From germline, CDR1 is KGHDR and CDR2 SFDVKD. The CDR3 is made up of 15 amino acids. The ends lost 7 bases at V and 3 bases at J; junction bases unmatched: 7. The CDR3 here is CATSTRTGINQPQHF. Written as DNA, the CDR3 is TGTGCCACCAGCACCCGGACAGGGATCAATCAGCCCCAGCATTTT.

This clone was seen a single time. The rearrangement joins TRBV10-3 to TRBJ2-2, with 7 bases lining up with TRBD1. V lost 6 bases and J lost 6; bases outside the gene matches: 4. The V gene's germline CDR1 is ENHRY and CDR2 SYGVKD. This CDR3 comprises 13 residues. In DNA, the CDR3 is TGTGCCATCAGGGGACAGATATCCGGGGAGCTGTTTTTT. Protein product: CAIRGQISGELFF.

CDR3 residues: CASSLGGDEKLFF. The CDR3 DNA reads as TGTGCCAGCAGCTTAGGGGGGGATGAAAAACTGTTTTTT. The genes are TRBV5-6 and TRBJ1-4, with a possible D match to TRBD1 (6 bases). The germline CDR1 and CDR2 sequences are SGHDT and YYEEEE. V lost 2 bases and J 6 bases, leaving 8 bases between the germline ends. This CDR3 has 13 amino acids.

V usage is TRBV7-3 and J usage is TRBJ2-2, with a weak D call TRBD2 (6 bases). The CDR3 has 15 residues. V was shortened by 5 bases and J by 8 bases, with 18 bases between the two germline ends. Germline lookup yields CDR1 SGHTA and CDR2 FQGTGA. CDR3: CASSPTLGAGGELFF. For the CDR3, the DNA is TGTGCCAGCAGCCCAACGCTAGGGGCGGGGGGGGAGCTGTTTTTT. Supplemented by reference TRBV7-3 and TRBJ2-2, the full variable domain reads GAGVSQTPSNKVTEKGKYVELRCDPISGHTALYWYRQSLGQGPEFLIYFQGTGAADDSGLPNDRFFAVRPEGSVSTLKIQRTERGDSAVYLCASSPTLGAGGELFFGEGSRLTVL.

This chain uses TRBV28 with TRBJ2-5; 13 nucleotides align to TRBD2. J lost 6 bases, V lost 8 bases, and 6 bases had no gene match. The CDR3 spans 14 residues. From germline, CDR1 is MDHEN and CDR2 SYDVKM. The CDR3 here is CASATSGGTQTQYF. Written as DNA, the CDR3 is TGTGCCAGCGCGACTAGCGGGGGGACACAGACCCAGTACTTC.

The rearrangement joins TRBV2 to TRBJ2-6; D remains unclear. V was cut by 5 bases and J by 0 bases, with 5 bases left in between. From germline, CDR1 is SNHLY and CDR2 FYNNEI. The CDR3 contains 14 residues. The CDR3 DNA sequence: TGTGCCAGCAGTCTGAGCTCTGGGGCCAACGTCCTGACTTTC. Amino acid sequence: CASSLSSGANVLTF.

This chain links TRBV7-2 with TRBJ2-1, with D possibly TRBD1 on 5 matching bases. V was pared by 1 base and J by 2 bases, with 9 bases between. CDR1 and CDR2 from the germline V gene are SGHTA and FQGNSA. The CDR3 is 15 amino acids. The CDR3 nucleotides are TGTGCCAGCAGCTTAGAGGCCAGGGCCTACAATGAGCAGTTCTTC. It codes for CASSLEARAYNEQFF.

The chain employs TRBV30 and TRBJ1-4, with D hard to call. Deletions cut 5 bases from V and 5 bases from J, with 12 bases between. Germline-derived CDR1 and CDR2 are GTSNPN and SVGIG (reference sequence). This CDR3 region has 13 residues. The CDR3 protein is CAWDGLMNEKLFF. CDR3 nucleotides: TGTGCCTGGGACGGACTGATGAATGAAAAACTGTTTTTT.

This clone was seen only a few times. The CDR3 DNA reads TGTGCCAGCAGCCCCCCGGAGGCAAGACTAGCGGTCCTGAATACGCAGTATTTT. The encoded protein is CASSPPEARLAVLNTQYF. V and J are TRBV7-9 and TRBJ2-3; TRBD2 matches at 9 bases. The germline V gene has CDR1 SEHNR and CDR2 FQNEAQ (reference sequence). Trimming cost V 5 bases and J 7 bases; bases outside gene matches: 19. The CDR3 has 18 amino acids.

The V call is TRBV4-1, the J call TRBJ2-6; D perhaps matches TRBD1 (5 bases). The CDR3 is 20 amino acids. Trimming took off 2 bases at V and 0 bases at J, with 20 bases between the two ends. Germline loops: CDR1 MGHRA, CDR2 YSYEKL. The DNA for the CDR3 is TGCGCCAGCAGCCAAAAACCCATTGCAGGGCCCAGCTCTGGGGCCAACGTCCTGACTTTC. It yields the protein CASSQKPIAGPSSGANVLTF.

V gene TRBV4-1 combines with J gene TRBJ1-2, with 9 bases matching TRBD1. V was clipped by 4 bases and J by 2 bases; unmatched bases: 14. The germline V gene has CDR1 MGHRA and CDR2 YSYEKL. This CDR3 is 18 amino acids long. CDR3 sequence reads: CASSLKGLRDRENYGYTF. CDR3 sequence (DNA): TGCGCCAGCAGCCTTAAGGGGCTGCGGGACAGGGAAAACTATGGCTACACCTTC.

This rearrangement joins TRBV12-3 or TRBV12-4 to TRBJ1-2; TRBD1 aligns across 7 bases. Germline trimming cut 5 bases from V and 8 bases from J; bases unmatched to any gene: 8. This CDR3 spans 13 amino acids. CDR3 amino acids: CASSQKTGSGYTF. CDR3 coding DNA: TGTGCCAGCAGTCAGAAGACAGGGTCGGGCTACACCTTC.

V usage is TRBV29-1 and J usage is TRBJ1-1; the D is unclear. Germline CDR1 reads SQVTM; CDR2 reads ANQGSEA. The V gene lost 8 bases and the J gene lost 2 bases, with 18 bases spanning the gap. The CDR3 consists of 14 residues. The CDR3 loop reads CSSRGVSRNTEAFF. The CDR3 DNA follows: TGCAGCTCTCGCGGGGTGTCGAGAAACACTGAAGCTTTCTTT.

The rearrangement uses TRBV10-1 and TRBJ2-4, with D possibly matching TRBD2 (7 bases). This CDR3 spans 19 amino acids. Germline V CDR1 and CDR2: WNHNN, SYGVQD (reference sequence). V shed 2 bases and J shed 4 bases, with 24 bases lying between them. CDR3 in amino acids: CASSEEGGLRFTLKNIQYF. DNA of the CDR3: TGCGCCAGCAGTGAGGAGGGGGGGCTAAGATTTACCCTAAAAAACATTCAGTACTTC.

The CDR3 nucleotides are TGTGCCAGCAGTCCAGGGGTCACTGAAGCTTTCTTT. Translating gives CASSPGVTEAFF. This chain joins TRBV12-3 or TRBV12-4 and TRBJ1-1, with D possibly matching TRBD1 (6 bases). Trimming stripped 5 bases from V and 4 bases from J, with 8 bases between. This CDR3 is 12 amino acids long.

The chain links TRBV5-1 to TRBJ2-1, with D perhaps matching TRBD1 (6 bases). Germline CDR1 SGHRS, CDR2 YFSETQ. Trimming cost V 1 base and J 15 bases, with 11 bases left between them. The CDR3 is 11 residues long. The DNA for the CDR3 is TGCGCCAGCAGCTTGAGTGACAGGCGGTTCTTC. Residues: CASSLSDRRFF.

The chain employs TRBV18 and TRBJ2-1, with 9 bases that match TRBD2. This CDR3 region has 16 residues. V trimming: 0 bases; J trimming: 5 bases; junction bases outside the gene matches: 5. Germline loops: CDR1 KGHSH, CDR2 LQKENI. DNA for the CDR3: TGTGCCAGCTCACCACCGTGGCTAGCGGGGCACAATGAGCAGTTCTTC. Encoded protein: CASSPPWLAGHNEQFF.

This chain joins TRBV2 and TRBJ2-7, with D perhaps TRBD1 (6 bases). With 6 bases removed from V and 9 bases from J, the gap between germline ends came to 15 bases. Germline values: CDR1 SNHLY, CDR2 FYNNEI. The CDR3 spans 12 residues. CDR3 in amino acids: CASRSVTGPQYF. CDR3 nucleotides: TGTGCCAGCAGGTCTGTGACAGGCCCGCAGTACTTC.

The CDR3 reads CASSLQGGVGISEAFF. CDR3 sequence (DNA): TGCGCCAGCAGCTTACAAGGGGGGGTCGGTATCTCTGAAGCTTTCTTT. V is TRBV5-1 and J is TRBJ1-1, with D possibly being TRBD1 (6 bases). The germline gives CDR1 SGHRS, CDR2 YFSETQ. Trimming removed 2 bases at V and 6 bases at J, with 20 bases between. CDR3 size: 16 residues.

The rearrangement joins TRBV27 to TRBJ1-2; 9 bases align to TRBD1. The CDR3 runs to 14 residues. Germline CDR1 is MNHEY and CDR2 is SMNVEV (reference sequence). V trimming: 2 bases; J trimming: 7 bases; junction bases outside the gene matches: 5. The CDR3 loop is CASSLGTGRGGYTF. The CDR3 DNA reads as TGTGCCAGCAGTTTAGGGACAGGGAGGGGTGGCTACACCTTC.

The gene calls are TRBV7-6 and TRBJ2-7; 9 nucleotides match TRBD1. The germline CDR1 and CDR2 sequences are SGHVS and FNYEAQ. CDR3 length: 16 residues. V lost 2 bases and J lost 7; bases outside the gene matches: 12. The CDR3 here is CASSLSAGQGTGEQYF. The CDR3 nucleotides are TGTGCCAGCAGCTTAAGTGCCGGACAGGGGACCGGAGAGCAGTACTTC.

V is TRBV7-3 and J is TRBJ1-2; perhaps TRBD1 as D (5 bases). V was pared by 5 bases and J by 6 bases, with 13 bases between. This CDR3 spans 13 amino acids. CDR1 and CDR2 from the germline V gene are SGHTA and FQGTGA. The CDR3 reads CASSPSGGNGYTF. The DNA for the CDR3 is TGTGCCAGCAGCCCCTCGGGGGGGAATGGCTACACCTTC.

The V and J genes are TRBV24-1 and TRBJ2-5; weak D call: TRBD1 (6 bases). The V gene lost 2 bases and the J gene lost 0 bases, with 12 bases spanning the gap. This CDR3 spans 16 amino acids. Germline V gives CDR1 KGHDR, CDR2 SFDVKD. The CDR3 DNA is TGTGCCACCAGTGATTCTGGGCAGGGGTACCAAGAGACCCAGTACTTC. This sequence encodes CATSDSGQGYQETQYF.

This rearrangement joins TRBV5-1 to TRBJ2-7; 9 bases match TRBD2. The trim removed 3 bases at V and 3 bases at J, leaving 7 bases unmatched. The CDR3 spans 15 residues. CDR1 SGHRS and CDR2 YFSETQ come from the germline V gene. CDR3 protein: CASSWIAGENYEQYF. The CDR3 nucleotides read TGCGCCAGCAGCTGGATAGCGGGGGAGAACTACGAGCAGTACTTC.

The V and J genes are TRBV6-5 and TRBJ2-2, with a tentative D call TRBD1 (5 bases). V lost 2 bases and J 8 bases, leaving 12 bases between the germline ends. Germline V gene lookup returns CDR1 MNHEY and CDR2 SVGAGI. The CDR3 consists of 14 residues. The CDR3 here is CASSYGASSGELFF. DNA for the CDR3: TGTGCCAGCAGTTACGGGGCTTCTTCGGGGGAGCTGTTTTTT.

The chain recombines TRBV6-5 with TRBJ2-7; 7 nucleotides align to TRBD1. The length of the CDR3 is 14 residues. With 6 bases clipped from V and 6 bases from J, the junction kept 11 bases outside the gene matches. Looked up from germline, CDR1 is MNHEY and CDR2 is SVGAGI. The DNA for the CDR3 is TGTGCCAGCAGGGTTTACAGGGGTTGGTTCGAGCAGTACTTC. This encodes CASRVYRGWFEQYF.

V is TRBV6-5 and J is TRBJ2-5; perhaps TRBD2 as D (6 bases). Germline V CDR1 and CDR2: MNHEY, SVGAGI. This CDR3 comprises 13 residues. V was trimmed by 4 bases and J by 4 bases, leaving 10 bases between them. As DNA, the CDR3 is TGTGCCAGCAGTTTGCGGGGCCGAGAGACCCAGTACTTC. Residues: CASSLRGRETQYF.